Presented here are 15 T cell receptor beta chains from one specimen sequenced in a study of cytomegalovirus exposure and HLA in healthy donors. This table comes from immunoSEQ multiplex PCR, and its TCRdb copy is limited to in-frame clones, with some not included. This sample has roughly 60,000 clones; around 90% occur once, and the top ten carry 1% to 1.5%. Source material: PBMCs. The receptors were sampled from a woman younger than 30 in good health and CMV-seronegative.

The chain recombines TRBV28 with TRBJ2-3; D possibly corresponds to TRBD2 (5 bases). This CDR3 contains 12 residues. V gave up 4 bases and J gave up 4 bases, with 6 bases separating them. The germline CDR1 and CDR2 sequences are MDHEN and SYDVKM. The CDR3 bases are TGTGCCAGCAGTTCGGAGGCAGATACGCAGTATTTT. Protein product: CASSSEADTQYF.

This chain links TRBV5-1 with TRBJ2-7; a weak D match, TRBD1 (6 bases). V shed 4 bases and J shed 3 bases, with 14 bases lying between them. Germline CDR1 SGHRS, CDR2 YFSETQ. The length of the CDR3 is 14 residues. CDR3 coding DNA: TGCGCCAGCAGCCCCACAGGGACCCGCTACGAGCAGTACTTC. Its protein is CASSPTGTRYEQYF.

This clone has just one count. The chain combines TRBV7-2 with TRBJ2-7, with 8 bases that match TRBD2. V dropped 2 bases and J dropped 6; count of bases not matched to a gene: 6. CDR3 length equals 14 residues. Germline V lookup: CDR1 SGHTA, CDR2 FQGNSA. The CDR3 DNA is TGTGCCAGCAGCTTAACGGGAGGGCCCCGCGAGCAGTACTTC. Translating it yields CASSLTGGPREQYF.

V usage is TRBV19 and J usage is TRBJ1-2; D unresolved. V lost 7 bases, J lost 3 bases, and 12 bases lay in between. The CDR3 sequence is 13 residues long. Germline V CDR1 and CDR2: LNHDA, SQIVND (reference sequence). The CDR3 reads CASMNTFDYGYTF. In DNA form, the CDR3 reads TGTGCCAGTATGAACACCTTCGACTATGGCTACACCTTC.

The chain uses TRBV6-6 and TRBJ2-7, with 14 nucleotides matching TRBD2. CDR1 is MNHNY, CDR2 SVGAGI, per germline (reference sequence). After removal of 4 bases from V and 5 bases from J, the junction contained 4 bases not matched to a gene. The CDR3 runs to 15 residues. For the CDR3, the DNA is TGTGCCAGCAGTTCGGGACTAGCGGGAGTCAACGAGCAGTACTTC. Residues: CASSSGLAGVNEQYF.

The chain employs TRBV7-8 and TRBJ1-2, with TRBD1 matching over 7 bases. CDR1 is SGHVS, CDR2 FQNEAQ, per germline. The V segment lost 7 bases and the J segment 3 bases; nucleotides outside the gene matches: 11. The CDR3 length is 15 residues. The CDR3 DNA reads TGTGCCAGCACCCCCAGTACAGGGGTACACTATGGCTACACCTTC. Its translation: CASTPSTGVHYGYTF.

The chain employs TRBV2 and TRBJ1-5; the D gene is possibly TRBD1 (5 bases). V dropped 3 bases and J dropped 5 bases, with 11 bases sitting between them. This CDR3 comprises 14 residues. The germline V gene has CDR1 SNHLY and CDR2 FYNNEI. The CDR3 region is CASSESWGDQPQHF. The CDR3 DNA is TGTGCCAGCAGTGAGTCGTGGGGGGATCAGCCCCAGCATTTT.

This chain joins TRBV11-3 and TRBJ1-2; D gene uncertain. Germline-derived CDR1 and CDR2 are SGHNT and YENEEA. CDR3 length: 14 residues. The V end lost 5 bases, the J end lost 3 bases, and 13 bases lay between the germline ends. The CDR3 nucleotides are TGTGCCAGCAGCCCACGAGGATCTGACTATGGCTACACCTTC. It codes for CASSPRGSDYGYTF.

This clone showed up just once. The chain recombines TRBV28 with TRBJ1-2; 12 nucleotides line up with TRBD1. The germline V gene encodes CDR1 MDHEN and CDR2 SYDVKM. J gave up 4 bases and V 5 bases, and 14 bases lay outside the gene matches. The CDR3 consists of 18 residues. This CDR3 is CASSPPGQGALIAYGYTF. In nucleotides, the CDR3 is TGTGCCAGCAGTCCCCCGGGACAGGGGGCGCTTATCGCCTATGGCTACACCTTC.

This rearrangement joins TRBV7-2 to TRBJ1-1; D might be TRBD1 (5 bases). CDR1 is SGHTA, CDR2 FQGNSA, per germline. CDR3 length: 17 amino acids. Trimming left V 5 bases short and J 2 bases short, with 21 bases between. The CDR3 bases are TGTGCCAGCAGCCTCCCGGCCGCGGGGGTCTACAACACTGAAGCTTTCTTT. This codes for CASSLPAAGVYNTEAFF.

CDR3 in amino acids: CASSSVYIAGEDQPQHF. The CDR3, as DNA: TGTGCCAGCAGTTCTGTTTATATCGCCGGGGAGGATCAGCCCCAGCATTTT. This chain connects TRBV28 to TRBJ1-5; no definite D call. The CDR3 loop spans 17 amino acids. Germline assignment: CDR1 MDHEN and CDR2 SYDVKM. Trimming took 4 bases from V and 5 from J, leaving 21 bases between them.

The V and J genes are TRBV28 and TRBJ2-2, with a tentative D call TRBD1 (7 bases). CDR1 is MDHEN, CDR2 SYDVKM, per germline. V was shortened by 7 bases and J by 10 bases, with 16 bases between the two germline ends. The CDR3 extends over 13 amino acids. The CDR3, as DNA: TGTGCCAGCATGTGGAGGGGGCTTGAGGAGCTGTTTTTT. It is translated as CASMWRGLEELFF.

The V and J genes are TRBV28 and TRBJ1-1, with no clear D. The CDR3 has 15 amino acids. Germline lookup yields CDR1 MDHEN and CDR2 SYDVKM. Trimming took 3 bases from V and 0 from J, leaving 11 bases between them. The CDR3 region has the DNA TGTGCCAGCAGTTTGCCCACAGCCATGAACACTGAAGCTTTCTTT. Translation: CASSLPTAMNTEAFF. The whole variable domain, filled in from reference TRBV28 and TRBJ1-1, reads DVKVTQSSRYLVKRTGEKVFLECVQDMDHENMFWYRQDPGLGLRLIYFSYDVKMKEKGDIPEGYSVSREKKERFSLILESASTNQTSMYLCASSLPTAMNTEAFFGQGTRLTVV.

The V call is TRBV11-2, the J call TRBJ1-1; D is perhaps TRBD1 (6 bases). This CDR3 contains 15 residues. The germline CDR1 and CDR2 sequences are SGHAT and FQNNGV. The V gene lost 1 base and the J gene lost 5 bases, with 14 bases spanning the gap. DNA of the CDR3: TGTGCCAGCAGCTTAGGCCACAGGGATACTACTGAAGCTTTCTTT. Encoded protein: CASSLGHRDTTEAFF.

V usage is TRBV7-2 and J usage is TRBJ2-7, with TRBD2 as a possible D gene (6 bases). This CDR3 contains 12 residues. Looked up from germline, CDR1 is SGHTA and CDR2 is FQGNSA. Deletions cut 5 bases from V and 10 bases from J, with 15 bases between. The CDR3 here is CASSRLGREQYF. The CDR3 DNA is TGTGCCAGCAGCCGACTAGGCCGCGAACAGTACTTC.